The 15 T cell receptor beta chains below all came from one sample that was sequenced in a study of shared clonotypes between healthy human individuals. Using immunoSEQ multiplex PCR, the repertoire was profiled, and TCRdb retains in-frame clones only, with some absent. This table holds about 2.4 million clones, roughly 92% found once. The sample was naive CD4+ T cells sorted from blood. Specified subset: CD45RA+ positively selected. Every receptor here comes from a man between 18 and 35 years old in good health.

The CDR3 sequence: CASSPVTVLNTEAFF. The CDR3 region has the DNA TGCGCCAGCAGCCCAGTGACAGTCCTGAACACTGAAGCTTTCTTT. The chain links TRBV5-1 to TRBJ1-1; a possible D gene is TRBD1 (5 bases). The ends were cut back, 4 bases at V and 0 bases at J, with 13 bases in the middle. CDR1 and CDR2 (germline): SGHRS, YFSETQ. The CDR3 is 15 amino acids.

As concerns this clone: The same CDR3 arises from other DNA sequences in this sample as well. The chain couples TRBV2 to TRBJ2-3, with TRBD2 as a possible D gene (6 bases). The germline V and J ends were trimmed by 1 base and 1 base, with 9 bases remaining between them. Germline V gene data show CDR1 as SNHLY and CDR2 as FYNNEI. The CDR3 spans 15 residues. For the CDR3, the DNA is TGTGCCAGCAGTGAAGAAGGCGGGGGCACAGATACGCAGTATTTT. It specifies CASSEEGGGTDTQYF.

The CDR3 sequence is CASRVGTHTGELFF. CDR3 coding DNA: TGCGCCAGCAGGGTCGGGACGCACACCGGGGAGCTGTTTTTT. This chain uses TRBV5-1 with TRBJ2-2; D tentatively reads TRBD1 or TRBD2 (5 bases each). The ends were cut back, 5 bases at V and 3 bases at J, with 11 bases in the middle. The CDR3 extends over 14 amino acids. Germline V gives CDR1 SGHRS, CDR2 YFSETQ.

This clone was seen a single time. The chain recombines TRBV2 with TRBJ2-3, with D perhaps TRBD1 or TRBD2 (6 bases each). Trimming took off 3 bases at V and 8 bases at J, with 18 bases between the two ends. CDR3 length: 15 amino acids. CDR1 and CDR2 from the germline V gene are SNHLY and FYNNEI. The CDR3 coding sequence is TGTGCCAGCAGTGACAGCAGGGGCCTCGGGGGTACGCAGTATTTT. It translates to CASSDSRGLGGTQYF.

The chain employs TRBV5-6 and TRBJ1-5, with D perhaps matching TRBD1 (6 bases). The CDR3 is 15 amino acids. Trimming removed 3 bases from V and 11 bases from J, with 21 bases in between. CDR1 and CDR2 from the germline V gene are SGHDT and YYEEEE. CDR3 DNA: TGTGCCAGCAGCTCTGGAGCAGGGGTGGATAGGTCCCAGCATTTT. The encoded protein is CASSSGAGVDRSQHF.

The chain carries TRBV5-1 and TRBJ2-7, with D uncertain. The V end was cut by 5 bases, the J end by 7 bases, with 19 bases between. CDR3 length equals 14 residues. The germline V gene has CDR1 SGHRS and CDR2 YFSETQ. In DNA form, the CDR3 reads TGCGCCAGCAGGATGGAAGCCCCAGTTAGTGAGCAGTACTTC. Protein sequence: CASRMEAPVSEQYF.

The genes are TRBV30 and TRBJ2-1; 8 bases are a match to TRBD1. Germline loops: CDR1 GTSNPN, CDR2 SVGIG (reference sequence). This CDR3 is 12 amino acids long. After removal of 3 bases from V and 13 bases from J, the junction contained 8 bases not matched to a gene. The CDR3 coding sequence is TGTGCCTGGAGCTCCCCGGGGACAGGTCAGTTCTTC. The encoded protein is CAWSSPGTGQFF.

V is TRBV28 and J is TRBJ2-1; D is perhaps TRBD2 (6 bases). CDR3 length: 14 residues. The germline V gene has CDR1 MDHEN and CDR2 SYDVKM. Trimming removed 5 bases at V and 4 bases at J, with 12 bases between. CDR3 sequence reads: CASSPHSGYNEQFF. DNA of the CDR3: TGTGCCAGCAGTCCCCATAGCGGATACAATGAGCAGTTCTTC.

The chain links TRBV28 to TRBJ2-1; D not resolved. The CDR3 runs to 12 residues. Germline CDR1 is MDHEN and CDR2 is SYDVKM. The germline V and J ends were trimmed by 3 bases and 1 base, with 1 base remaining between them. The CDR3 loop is CASSFSYNEQFF. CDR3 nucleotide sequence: TGTGCCAGCAGTTTTTCCTACAATGAGCAGTTCTTC.

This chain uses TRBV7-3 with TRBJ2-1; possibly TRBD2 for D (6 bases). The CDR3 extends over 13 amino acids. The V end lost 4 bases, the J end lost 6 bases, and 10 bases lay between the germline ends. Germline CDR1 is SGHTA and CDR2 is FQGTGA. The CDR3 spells CASSSRLGNEQFF. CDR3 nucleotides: TGTGCCAGCAGCTCACGACTAGGCAATGAGCAGTTCTTC.

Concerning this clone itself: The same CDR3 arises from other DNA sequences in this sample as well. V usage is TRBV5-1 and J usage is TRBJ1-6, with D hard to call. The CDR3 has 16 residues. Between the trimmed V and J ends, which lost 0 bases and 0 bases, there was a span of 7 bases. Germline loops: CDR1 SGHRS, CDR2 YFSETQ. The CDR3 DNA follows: TGCGCCAGCAGCTTGGAGGGCAGCTCCTATAATTCACCCCTCCACTTT. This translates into CASSLEGSSYNSPLHF.

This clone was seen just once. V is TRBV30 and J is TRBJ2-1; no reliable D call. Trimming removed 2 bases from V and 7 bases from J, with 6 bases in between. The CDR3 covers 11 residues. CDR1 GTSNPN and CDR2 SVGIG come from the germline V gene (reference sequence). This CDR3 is CAWSPQNEQFF. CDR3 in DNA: TGTGCCTGGAGTCCCCAAAATGAGCAGTTCTTC.

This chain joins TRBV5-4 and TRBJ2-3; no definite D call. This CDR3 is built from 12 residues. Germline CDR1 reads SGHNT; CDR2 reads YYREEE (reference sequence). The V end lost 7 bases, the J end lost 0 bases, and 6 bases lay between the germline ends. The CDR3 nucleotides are TGTGCCAGCGCCGGTAGCACAGATACGCAGTATTTT. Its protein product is CASAGSTDTQYF.

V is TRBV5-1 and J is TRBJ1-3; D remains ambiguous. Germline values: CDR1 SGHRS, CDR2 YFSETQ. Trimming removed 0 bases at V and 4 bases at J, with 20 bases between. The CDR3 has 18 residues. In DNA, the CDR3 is TGCGCCAGCAGCTTGGGAGGTACAAACCTTGCAGTAGGAAACACCATATATTTT. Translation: CASSLGGTNLAVGNTIYF.

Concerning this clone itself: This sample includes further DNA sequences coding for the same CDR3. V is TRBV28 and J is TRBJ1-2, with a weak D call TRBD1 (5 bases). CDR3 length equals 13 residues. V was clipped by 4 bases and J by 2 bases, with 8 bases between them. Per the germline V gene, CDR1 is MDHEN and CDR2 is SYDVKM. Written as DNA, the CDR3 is TGTGCCAGCAGTTCGACAGTCAACTATGGCTACACCTTC. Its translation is CASSSTVNYGYTF.